The present entry profiles one T cell receptor (beta chain) with its context. Its antigen is unknown. Measured with immunoSEQ multiplex PCR; TCRdb has only the in-frame clones, and not every one. The data hold 150,000 to 200,000 clones, with roughly 92% observed a single time. These data originate in a study of T cell responses to AZD1222 COVID-19 vaccine. Whole-study findings and limits: The donors showed a predominance of white British ancestry and of females, with possible underestimation of clonal diversity.

V lost 0 bases to trimming and J lost 2 bases; unmatched junction nucleotides: 4. The CDR3 runs to 16 residues. Germline V gives CDR1 LNHNV, CDR2 YYDKDF (reference sequence). This chain links TRBV15 with TRBJ2-7, with 10 bases identical to TRBD1. The receptor's source is an adult in good health. Sequences were derived from peripheral blood, sampled on day 0 of AZD1222 vaccination. This chain's CDR3 is CATSRDRGTGAYEQYF. CDR3 in DNA: TGTGCCACCAGCAGAGATCGTGGGACAGGGGCCTACGAGCAGTACTTC. Combining the CDR3 with reference TRBV15 and TRBJ2-7 gives the whole variable domain DAMVIQNPRYQVTQFGKPVTLSCSQTLNHNVMYWYQQKSSQAPKLLFHYYDKDFNNEADTPDNFQSRRPNTSFCFLDIRSPGLGDTAMYLCATSRDRGTGAYEQYFGPGTRLTVT.